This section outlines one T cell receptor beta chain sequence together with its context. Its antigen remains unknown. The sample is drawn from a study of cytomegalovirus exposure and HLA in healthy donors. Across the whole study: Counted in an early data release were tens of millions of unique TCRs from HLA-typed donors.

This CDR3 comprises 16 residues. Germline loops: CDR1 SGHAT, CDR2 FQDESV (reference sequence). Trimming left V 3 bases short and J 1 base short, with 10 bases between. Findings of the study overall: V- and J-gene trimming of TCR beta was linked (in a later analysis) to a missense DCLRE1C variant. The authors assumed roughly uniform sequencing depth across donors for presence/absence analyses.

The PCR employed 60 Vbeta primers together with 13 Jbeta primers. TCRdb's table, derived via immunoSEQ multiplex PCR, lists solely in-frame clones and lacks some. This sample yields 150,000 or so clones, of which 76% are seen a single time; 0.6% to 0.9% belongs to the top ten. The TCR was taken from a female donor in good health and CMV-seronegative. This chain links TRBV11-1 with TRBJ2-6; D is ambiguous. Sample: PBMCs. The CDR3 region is CASSFWAGSGANVLTF. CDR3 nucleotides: TGTGCCAGCAGCTTTTGGGCAGGTTCTGGGGCCAACGTCCTGACTTTC.